These T cell receptor beta chains were read from a single sample in a study of Graves' ophthalmopathy and Graves' hyperthyroidism. Using its own MiXCR run on the multiplex PCR reads, TCRdb lists one record per CDR3 protein. The profile shows around 470,000 distinct CDR3 sequences, approximately 14% of them singletons. Source material: blood. The receptors shown here come from a woman in her thirties with Graves' ophthalmopathy. Each CDR3 is given with its conserved first and last residue. The D gene is left open where the match is weak. The listing skips clone size in some rows; elsewhere it reads once, few, many or a size class.

cdr3_aa cdr3_nt clone_size j_call cdr3_length v_call d_call
CASSLSRSPGNTIYF TGTGCCAGCAGCTTATCTAGGAGTCCTGGAAACACCATATATTTT many TRBJ1-3 15 TRBV11-2 .
CAWRAPGTVAETQYF TGTGCCTGGAGGGCCCCCGGGACAGTGGCCGAGACCCAGTACTTC many TRBJ2-5 15 TRBV30 TRBD1
CASSLVGGRTEACF TGTGCCAGCAGTTTAGTTGGGGGACGCACTGAAGCTTGCTTT . TRBJ1-1 14 TRBV12-3/TRBV12-4 .
CASGAQSRGNNSPLHF TGTGCCAGCGGTGCACAATCCCGGGGCAATAATTCACCCCTCCACTTT many TRBJ1-6 16 TRBV6-1 .
CASISVSDGYTF TGTGCCAGCATATCCGTTTCGGATGGCTACACCTTC many TRBJ1-2 12 TRBV2 .
CSVGGLGHTEAFF TGCAGTGTTGGGGGGCTAGGGCACACTGAAGCTTTCTTT many TRBJ1-1 13 TRBV20-1 .
CASNPTDSAYEQYF TGTGCCAGCAATCCCACGGACAGCGCCTACGAGCAGTACTTC many TRBJ2-7 14 TRBV6-2/TRBV6-3 .
CASSRVNTEAFF TGTGCCAGCAGCAGGGTTAACACTGAAGCTTTCTTT many TRBJ1-1 12 TRBV6-5 .
CATRKEGALTCATEAFF TGTGCCACCAGAAAAGAGGGGGCGCTTACCTGTGCAACTGAAGCTTTCTTT . TRBJ1-1 17 TRBV24-1 TRBD1
CAWSRKVNGELFF TGTGCCTGGAGCAGGAAGGTAAACGGGGAGCTGTTTTTT . TRBJ2-2 13 TRBV30 .
CSASGDRGPNGYTF TGCAGTGCTAGTGGGGACAGGGGGCCCAATGGCTACACCTTC many TRBJ1-2 14 TRBV20-1 TRBD1
CASSLVGQGFYGYTF TGTGCCAGCAGCTTAGTAGGACAGGGATTCTATGGCTACACCTTC many TRBJ1-2 15 TRBV7-2 TRBD1
CATSREPGGETKYF TGTGCCACCAGCAGAGAACCGGGGGGGGAGACCAAGTACTTC . TRBJ2-5 14 TRBV15 TRBD2
CSAEETSFVSYEQYF TGCAGTGCTGAAGAGACTAGTTTTGTCTCCTACGAGCAGTACTTC many TRBJ2-7 15 TRBV20-1 .
CASSLWSTGDPGANVLTF TGTGCCAGCAGTTTATGGTCGACTGGAGATCCTGGGGCCAACGTCCTGACTTTC many TRBJ2-6 18 TRBV28 .
CAISRDRGGGGYEQYF TGTGCCATTAGCCGGGACAGGGGCGGTGGCGGCTACGAGCAGTACTTC once TRBJ2-7 16 TRBV10-3 TRBD1
CASSPDGIYGYTF TGTGCCAGCAGTCCGGACGGTATCTATGGCTACACCTTC many TRBJ1-2 13 TRBV12-3/TRBV12-4 .
CASSEEVERPQETQYF TGTGCCAGCAGTGAGGAAGTAGAGAGACCCCAAGAGACCCAGTACTTC few TRBJ2-5 16 TRBV6-1 .
CASSLRREQGEQYF TGTGCCAGCAGTTTAAGGCGGGAGCAGGGCGAGCAGTACTTC . TRBJ2-7 14 TRBV12-3/TRBV12-4 TRBD2
CATLPYTGQANYEQYF TGTGCCACCTTGCCATACACGGGACAGGCGAACTACGAGCAGTACTTC many TRBJ2-7 16 TRBV6-5 TRBD1
CAWSTSQGEQPQHF TGTGCCTGGAGTACATCACAGGGTGAACAGCCCCAGCATTTT many TRBJ1-5 14 TRBV30 .
CASSLERRTEAFF TGTGCCAGCAGCTTAGAGAGAAGGACTGAAGCTTTCTTT many TRBJ1-1 13 TRBV11-2 .
CASSVGQGTEAFF TGTGCCAGCAGCGTGGGACAGGGGACTGAAGCTTTCTTT . TRBJ1-1 13 TRBV9 TRBD1
CAWSQYRGVRYEQYF TGTGCCTGGAGCCAGTACCGAGGGGTGAGATACGAGCAGTACTTC few TRBJ2-7 15 TRBV30 .
CSARGDRLEAFF TGCAGTGCTCGCGGGGACAGACTTGAAGCTTTCTTT many TRBJ1-1 12 TRBV20-1 TRBD1
CASRPTGQVGNQPQHF TGTGCCAGCAGACCGACAGGGCAGGTGGGCAATCAGCCCCAGCATTTT many TRBJ1-5 16 TRBV7-8 TRBD1
CASSLAPGLKAFF TGTGCCAGCAGTTTAGCGCCTGGGCTAAAAGCTTTCTTT many TRBJ1-1 13 TRBV12-3/TRBV12-4 .
CASRPTGFGGEPFF TGTGCCAGCAGACCTACAGGGTTCGGCGGGGAGCCGTTTTTT many TRBJ2-2 14 TRBV6-1 .
CASSPPGLFPQVAFF TGTGCCAGCAGCCCCCCAGGACTCTTCCCCCAGGTAGCTTTCTTT many TRBJ1-1 15 TRBV6-5 .
CASSRSDSGPGYTF TGTGCCAGCAGTAGATCGGACAGCGGACCTGGCTACACCTTC . TRBJ1-2 14 TRBV6-2/TRBV6-3 .
CASSLGDTEAFF TGTGCCAGCAGTTTAGGAGACACTGAAGCTTTCTTT many TRBJ1-1 12 TRBV12-3/TRBV12-4 .
CASSYLDRGTETQYF TGTGCCAGCAGTTACTTGGACAGGGGTACGGAGACCCAGTACTTC many TRBJ2-5 15 TRBV6-5 TRBD1
CASSQTGVGQNTGELFF TGTGCCAGCAGTCAGACAGGGGTCGGACAAAACACCGGGGAGCTGTTTTTT many TRBJ2-2 17 TRBV28 TRBD1